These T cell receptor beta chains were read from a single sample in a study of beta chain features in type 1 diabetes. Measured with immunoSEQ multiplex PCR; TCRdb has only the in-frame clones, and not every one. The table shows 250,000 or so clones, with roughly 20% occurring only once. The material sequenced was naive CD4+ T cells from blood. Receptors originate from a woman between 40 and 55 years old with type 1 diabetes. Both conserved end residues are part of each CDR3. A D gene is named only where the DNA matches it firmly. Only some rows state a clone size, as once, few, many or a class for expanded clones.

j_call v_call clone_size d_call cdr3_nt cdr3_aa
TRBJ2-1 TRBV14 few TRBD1 TGTGCCAGCAGCAGGGGACAGGGGGCTAATGAGCAGTTCTTC CASSRGQGANEQFF
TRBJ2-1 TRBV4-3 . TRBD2 TGCGCCAGCAGCCACGGAGTGGGACTAGCGGGGCGGGGCAATGAGCAGTTCTTC CASSHGVGLAGRGNEQFF
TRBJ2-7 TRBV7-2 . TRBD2 TGTGCCAGCAGCTTGAGCGGGGTTGAAAACGAGCAGTACTTC CASSLSGVENEQYF
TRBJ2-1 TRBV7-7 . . TGTGCTAGCAGCTTCAGTCCTGCCTCCTACAATGAGCAGTTCTTC CASSFSPASYNEQFF
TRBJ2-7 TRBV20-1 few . TGCAGTGCTAGCTTAGTGCACGAGCAGTACTTC CSASLVHEQYF
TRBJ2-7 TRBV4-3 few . TGCGCCAGCAGCCAAGATCTTACGGCAGGGGCTACCTACGAGCAGTACTTC CASSQDLTAGATYEQYF
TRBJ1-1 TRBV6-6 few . TGTGCCAGCATTCCACAGCTGAACACTGAAGCTTTCTTT CASIPQLNTEAFF
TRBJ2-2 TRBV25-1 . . TGTGCCAGCGGAAACAGGGCGGGCACCGGGGAGCTGTTTTTT CASGNRAGTGELFF
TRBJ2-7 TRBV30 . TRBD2 TGTGCCTGGAGTGGGGCGGGAGGCTACGAGCAGTACTTC CAWSGAGGYEQYF
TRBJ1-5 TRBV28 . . TGTGCCAGCAGTTTAGACCAGGCTAGCAATCAGCCCCAGCATTTT CASSLDQASNQPQHF
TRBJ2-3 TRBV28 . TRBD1 TGTGCCAGCAGTTTAAAGCAGGGGGCAAGAGATACGCAGTATTTT CASSLKQGARDTQYF
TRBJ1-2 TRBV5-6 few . TGTGCCAGTCAGAGTTGGACAGCGAACTATGGCTACACCTTC CASQSWTANYGYTF
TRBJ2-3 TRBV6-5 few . TGTGCCAGCAGTACCAGAGACAGAAAGGATACGCAGTATTTT CASSTRDRKDTQYF
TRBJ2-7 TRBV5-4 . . TGTGCCAGCAGCCCCGCGGGGAGGAGCTCCTACGAGCAGTACTTC CASSPAGRSSYEQYF
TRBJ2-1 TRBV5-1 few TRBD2 TGCGCCAGCAGCTTGCTAGCGGGAGGGCCGAGGCCGTACAATGAGCAGTTCTTC CASSLLAGGPRPYNEQFF
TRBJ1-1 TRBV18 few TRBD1 TGTGCCAGCTCACCTGGACAGGGGGCACAGACTGAAGCTTTCTTT CASSPGQGAQTEAFF
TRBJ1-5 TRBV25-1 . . TGTGCCAGCAGTGAAGGAGATCCTCTTAGCAATCAGCCCCAGCATTTT CASSEGDPLSNQPQHF
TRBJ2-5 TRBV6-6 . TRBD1 TGTGCCAGCAGCATAGGACAGGGGCGTCAATGGGAGACCCAGTACTTC CASSIGQGRQWETQYF
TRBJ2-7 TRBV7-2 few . TGTGCCAGCAGCCTTGGAGGGAGTAGCTCCTACGAGCAGTACTTC CASSLGGSSSYEQYF
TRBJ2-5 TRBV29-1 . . TGCAGCGTTGCACCTCCAGGGGAGACCCAGTACTTC CSVAPPGETQYF
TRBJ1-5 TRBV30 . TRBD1 TGTGCCTGGACAGGGGGCTGGAATCAGCCCCAGCATTTT CAWTGGWNQPQHF
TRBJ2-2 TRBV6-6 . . TGTGCCAGCAGTCTACCCGGACAGACGAACACCGGGGAGCTGTTTTTT CASSLPGQTNTGELFF
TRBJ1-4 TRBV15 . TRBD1 TGTGCCACCAGCAGAGGAACTCGACAGGGGACCCTCAATGAAAAACTGTTTTTT CATSRGTRQGTLNEKLFF
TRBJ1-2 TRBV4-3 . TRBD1 TGCGCCAGCAGCCCACAGGGGGACTATGGCTACACCTTC CASSPQGDYGYTF
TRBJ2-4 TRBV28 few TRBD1 TGTGCCAGCAGCCCCGCCGGGACAGGGTTGCACATTCAGTACTTC CASSPAGTGLHIQYF
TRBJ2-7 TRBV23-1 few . TGCGCCAGCAGTCAATTCAGCAGGGTAGTTATCTACGAGCAGTACTTC CASSQFSRVVIYEQYF
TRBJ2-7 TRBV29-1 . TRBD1 TGCAGCGTTGAGGGACAGGGACAGGGGGAGCAGTACTTC CSVEGQGQGEQYF
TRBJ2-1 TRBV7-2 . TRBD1 TGTGCCAGCAGCTTAGGACAGGGGTCCTACAATGAGCAGTTCTTC CASSLGQGSYNEQFF
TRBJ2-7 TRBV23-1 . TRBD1 TGCGCCAGCAGTCAAATTCCGGGGACAGGGTATTTCGAGCAGTACTTC CASSQIPGTGYFEQYF
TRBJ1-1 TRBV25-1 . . TGTGCCAGCAGCCTGACAGACATGAACACTGAAGCTTTCTTT CASSLTDMNTEAFF
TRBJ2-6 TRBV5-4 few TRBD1 TGTGCCAGCAGCACGGGACAGAGCTCTGGGGCCAACGTCCTGACTTTC CASSTGQSSGANVLTF
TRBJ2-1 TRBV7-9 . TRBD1 TGTGCCAGCAGCCTACCCGCTATGACAGGGGTGATCGGGTACAATGAGCAGTTCTTC CASSLPAMTGVIGYNEQFF
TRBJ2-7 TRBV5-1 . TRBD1 TGCGCCAGCAGCTTGTTGACAGGGCAGGACTACGAGCAGTACTTC CASSLLTGQDYEQYF
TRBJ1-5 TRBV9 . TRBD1 TGTGCCAGCAGCGTAGGACAGGGCCTCAATCAGCCCCAGCATTTT CASSVGQGLNQPQHF
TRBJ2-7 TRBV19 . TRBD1 TGTGCCAGTAGTAGGGACAGCTCCTACGAGCAGTACTTC CASSRDSSYEQYF
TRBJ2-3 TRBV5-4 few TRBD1 TGTGCCAGCAGCTTAGGGACAGGGGTAGATACGCAGTATTTT CASSLGTGVDTQYF
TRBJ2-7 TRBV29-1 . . TGCAGCGTTGCAGGACAGAGATACGAGCAGTACTTC CSVAGQRYEQYF
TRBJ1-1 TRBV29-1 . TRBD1 TGCAGCGTTGAGGGACAGGAGAACACTGAAGCTTTCTTT CSVEGQENTEAFF
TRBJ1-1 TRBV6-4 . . TGTGCCAGCAGTAGGCAGGAGGACACTGAAGCTTTCTTT CASSRQEDTEAFF
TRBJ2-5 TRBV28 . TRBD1 TGTGCCAGCAGTTTTTTGAGGGACAGGTCATGGGCCCAGTACTTC CASSFLRDRSWAQYF
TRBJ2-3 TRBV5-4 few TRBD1 TGTGCCAGCAGCTGGGGAACAGGGGCAGATACGCAGTATTTT CASSWGTGADTQYF
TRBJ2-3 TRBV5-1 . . TGCGCCAGCAGCCCCCAGGGGGATACGCAGTATTTT CASSPQGDTQYF
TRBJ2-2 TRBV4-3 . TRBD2 TGCGCCAGCAGCCAGGGAAGCGGGAGATACACCGGGGAGCTGTTTTTT CASSQGSGRYTGELFF
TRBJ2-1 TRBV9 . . TGTGCCAGCTCGAACCCTCCCCTACGGCAGTTCTTC CASSNPPLRQFF
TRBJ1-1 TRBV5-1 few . TGCGCCAGCAGCTTGGTAGGAGGTATACCCACTGAAGCTTTCTTT CASSLVGGIPTEAFF
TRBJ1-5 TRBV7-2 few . TGTGCCAGCAGCCACAGGGACCAGCCCCAGCATTTT CASSHRDQPQHF
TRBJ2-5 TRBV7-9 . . TGTGCCAGCAGCTTAAGAGTCCAAGAGACCCAGTACTTC CASSLRVQETQYF
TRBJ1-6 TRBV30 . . TGTGCCTGGACTGGCGGGGGACGCAATTCACCCCTCCACTTT CAWTGGGRNSPLHF
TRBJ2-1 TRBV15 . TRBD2 TGTGCCACCAGCAGCTTTAGCGGGGATTACAATGAGCAGTTCTTC CATSSFSGDYNEQFF
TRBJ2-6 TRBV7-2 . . TGTGCCAGCAGCAAGGACAGCCGCTCTGGGGCCAACGTCCTGACTTTC CASSKDSRSGANVLTF